This TCR beta chain was found in a study of read filtering for tumor transcriptome and immune sequencing. Whole-study context: By R-ISS, stages I, II and III held approximately 8, 17 and 7 patients. Whole-study findings and limits: The CD138-negative fraction was mixed bone marrow immune cells, not pure T cells. RNA-seq captured clonotypes less deeply and reliably than IR-seq.

Germline V gene lookup returns CDR1 MNHNS and CDR2 SASEGT. V lost 3 bases, J lost 11 bases, and 8 bases lay in between. This CDR3 is 11 amino acids long. The library was built from about 370 ng RNA with molecular barcoded adaptors for alpha/delta and beta/gamma chains. MiXCR, run by TCRdb on the reads, gives a single entry per CDR3 protein. In the table there are approximately 58,000 distinct CDR3 sequences, 12% of which are singletons. This clonotype was counted many times. Its target is not known. Sequenced input: a population of CD138-negative cells sorted from bone marrow. The sequence was obtained from a donor aged 40 or over with multiple myeloma. The chain combines TRBV6-1 with TRBJ1-5, with D uncertain. The CDR3 protein is CASSDGWTQHF. As DNA, the CDR3 is TGTGCCAGCAGTGACGGCTGGACCCAGCATTTT.